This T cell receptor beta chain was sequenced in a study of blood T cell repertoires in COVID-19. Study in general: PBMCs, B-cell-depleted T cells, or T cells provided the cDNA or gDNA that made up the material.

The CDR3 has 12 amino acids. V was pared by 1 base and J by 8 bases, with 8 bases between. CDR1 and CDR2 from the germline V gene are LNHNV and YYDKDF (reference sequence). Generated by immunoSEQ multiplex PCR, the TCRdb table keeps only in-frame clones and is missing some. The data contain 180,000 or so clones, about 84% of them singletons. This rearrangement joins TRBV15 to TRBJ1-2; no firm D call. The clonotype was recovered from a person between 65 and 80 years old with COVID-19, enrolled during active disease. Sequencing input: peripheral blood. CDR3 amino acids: CATSRAAMGYTF. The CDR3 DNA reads TGTGCCACCAGCAGAGCAGCGATGGGCTACACCTTC.